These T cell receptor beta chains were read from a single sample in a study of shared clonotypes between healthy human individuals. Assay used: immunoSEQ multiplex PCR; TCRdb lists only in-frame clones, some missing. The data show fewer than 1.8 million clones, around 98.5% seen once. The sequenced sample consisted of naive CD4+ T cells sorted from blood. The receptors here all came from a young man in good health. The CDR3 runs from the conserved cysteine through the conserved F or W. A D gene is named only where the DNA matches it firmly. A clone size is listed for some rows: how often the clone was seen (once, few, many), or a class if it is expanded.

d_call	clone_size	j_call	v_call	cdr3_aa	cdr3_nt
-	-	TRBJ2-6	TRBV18	CASSSLTQVPGANVLTF	TGTGCCAGCTCATCCCTCACACAGGTCCCTGGGGCCAACGTCCTGACTTTC
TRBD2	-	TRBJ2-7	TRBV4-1	CASSRWISGSSYEQYF	TGCGCCAGCAGCCGGTGGATTAGCGGGAGTAGTTACGAGCAGTACTTC
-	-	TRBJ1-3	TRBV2	CASSDREGNTIYF	TGTGCCAGCAGTGACAGGGAGGGAAACACCATATATTTT
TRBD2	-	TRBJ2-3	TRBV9	CASSVGGRVGDTQYF	TGTGCCAGCAGCGTAGGCGGGAGGGTGGGAGATACGCAGTATTTT
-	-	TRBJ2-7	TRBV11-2	CASSPLGVGYEQYF	TGTGCCAGCAGCCCACTGGGAGTGGGCTACGAGCAGTACTTC
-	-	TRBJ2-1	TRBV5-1	CASSSILARGIGGNEQFF	TGCGCCAGCAGCTCGATTCTCGCCCGGGGGATAGGTGGCAATGAGCAGTTCTTC
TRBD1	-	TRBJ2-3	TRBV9	CASSGTPGQGTDTQYF	TGTGCCAGCAGCGGAACTCCGGGACAGGGCACAGATACGCAGTATTTT
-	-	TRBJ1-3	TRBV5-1	CASSFGKGSTIYF	TGCGCCAGCAGCTTCGGAAAAGGGAGCACCATATATTTT
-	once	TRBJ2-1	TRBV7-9	CASSLGTATYNEQFF	TGTGCCAGCAGTTTAGGGACTGCCACCTACAATGAGCAGTTCTTC
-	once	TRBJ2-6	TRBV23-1	CASRVQGQGLDFNSGANVLTF	TGCGCCAGCAGGGTCCAGGGACAGGGACTAGATTTTAACTCTGGGGCCAACGTCCTGACTTTC